This TCR beta chain appears in the sequencing data of a study of early T cells in non-severe SARS-CoV-2 infection. On the study more broadly: Sequencing was performed on bulk RNA from unsorted whole blood, leaving chains unpaired.

J lost 0 bases, V lost 3 bases, and 9 bases had no gene match. The CDR3 totals 18 residues. Germline V CDR1 and CDR2: MGHRA, YSYEKL. Findings and limits, study-wide: Private and CD4 specificities were missed by VDJdb matching, which favored anti-spike CD8 responses.

Each CDR3 protein gets one entry after TCRdb re-called the 5' RACE reads with MiXCR. The table has roughly 35,000 distinct CDR3 sequences, about 7% seen once. There are many counts of this clonotype. What it recognizes is unknown. V is TRBV4-1 and J is TRBJ2-4; 9 bases agree with TRBD1. The sequence derives from an adult who was a healthcare worker with PCR-confirmed SARS-CoV-2 infection or an uninfected control (not recorded which). The sample comprised whole blood. The CDR3 here is CASSQPGQGGQAKNIQYF. In nucleotides, the CDR3 is TGCGCCAGCAGCCAGCCGGGACAGGGAGGCCAAGCCAAAAACATTCAGTACTTC.